Sequencing of this T cell receptor (beta chain) was carried out in a study of T cells in Graves' hyperthyroidism and ophthalmopathy. The table lists this clonotype with many counts. Its antigen is unidentified. Study conclusions and caveats: The model predicted ophthalmopathy a median around 6.5 months before onset. Blood held most thyroid clonotypes expanded above 0.001 frequency.

Amplification of TCR beta CDR3 regions was performed using RNA transcripts as template. Using the HTBI primer set, a first-round RT-PCR was run on the TCR CDR3. A single record per CDR3 protein comes from TCRdb applying MiXCR to the multiplex PCR reads. The sample carries around 600,000 distinct CDR3 sequences, around 16% recorded once. The source is a middle-aged woman with Graves' ophthalmopathy. The specimen was blood.

In DNA, the CDR3 is TGTGCCAGCAGCCAGTTAGGGGACACTGAAGCTTTCTTT. Protein product: CASSQLGDTEAFF. The chain employs TRBV3-1 and TRBJ1-1, with a possible D match to TRBD1 (5 bases). The CDR3 has 13 residues. V was cut by 3 bases and J by 3 bases, with 8 bases left in between. The germline CDR1 and CDR2 sequences are LGHDT and YNNKEL (reference sequence).